Listed below are T cell receptor beta chains from one sample, sequenced in a study of CD8+ T cells in alopecia areata. Only in-frame clones appear in the TCRdb table, and some are missing; sequencing was by immunoSEQ multiplex PCR. In the table there are about 120,000 clones, approximately 58% of which are singletons. The specimen sequenced was CD4+ T cells sorted from blood. Source of these receptors: a human donor in good health. CDR3s include the opening cysteine and the closing phenylalanine or tryptophan. D genes are given only for firm matches. The size field is filled for only some rows; it gives once, few, many or a size class.

j_gene | abundance | v_gene | d_gene | CDR3aa | CDR3nt
TRBJ1-2 | - | TRBV29-1 | - | CSVATPIDGYTF | TGCAGCGTCGCCACCCCGATTGATGGCTACACCTTC
TRBJ2-7 | few | TRBV5-1 | - | CASSLEPLYEQYF | TGCGCCAGCAGCTTGGAGCCGCTCTACGAGCAGTACTTC
TRBJ1-1 | few | TRBV25-1 | TRBD1 | CASSEWGTGDEAFF | TGTGCCAGCAGTGAATGGGGGACAGGGGATGAAGCTTTCTTT
TRBJ1-4 | - | TRBV5-1 | - | CASSLDTANEKLFF | TGCGCCAGCAGCTTGGACACAGCTAATGAAAAACTGTTTTTT
TRBJ2-3 | - | TRBV5-1 | - | CASSLDGSTDTQYF | TGCGCCAGCAGCTTGGACGGAAGCACAGATACGCAGTATTTT
TRBJ2-5 | few | TRBV7-2 | - | CASSSWDPIGETQYF | TGTGCCAGCAGCTCATGGGACCCAATAGGAGAGACCCAGTACTTC
TRBJ2-3 | - | TRBV7-9 | - | CASSLDGTSTDTQYF | TGTGCCAGCAGCTTAGACGGGACCAGCACAGATACGCAGTATTTT
TRBJ1-5 | - | TRBV5-6 | - | CASSLGGRNQPQHF | TGTGCCAGCAGTCTGGGGGGCCGGAATCAGCCCCAGCATTTT
TRBJ2-3 | - | TRBV5-4 | - | CASSLRSDTQYF | TGTGCCAGCAGCTTGCGGTCAGATACGCAGTATTTT
TRBJ2-7 | - | TRBV10-3 | - | CAIRGQFYEQYF | TGTGCCATCAGAGGACAGTTCTACGAGCAGTACTTC
TRBJ2-4 | - | TRBV7-2 | - | CASSPTGILAKNIQYF | TGTGCCAGCAGCCCGACAGGAATTCTAGCCAAAAACATTCAGTACTTC
TRBJ2-5 | - | TRBV2 | - | CASTVFAETQYF | TGTGCCAGCACCGTCTTTGCCGAGACCCAGTACTTC
TRBJ1-1 | - | TRBV5-1 | TRBD1 | CASSFDRGSLEAFF | TGCGCCAGCAGTTTCGACAGGGGCTCACTTGAAGCTTTCTTT
TRBJ2-4 | - | TRBV30 | TRBD1 | CAWRGQGATKNIQYF | TGTGCCTGGAGAGGACAGGGGGCTACCAAAAACATTCAGTACTTC
TRBJ1-2 | few | TRBV5-6 | - | CASSYRGEIRVINYGYTF | TGTGCCAGCAGCTACCGTGGTGAGATACGTGTCATCAACTATGGCTACACCTTC
TRBJ1-6 | once | TRBV6-5 | - | CASSFGRERRYSPLHF | TGTGCCAGCAGTTTTGGGAGGGAGCGCCGATATTCACCCCTCCACTTT
TRBJ2-3 | few | TRBV2 | TRBD2 | CASSNWRASGGPSTDTQYF | TGTGCCAGCAGTAACTGGAGGGCTAGCGGGGGCCCGAGCACAGATACGCAGTATTTT
TRBJ1-2 | few | TRBV29-1 | - | CSGRAGNYGYTF | TGCAGCGGCCGAGCAGGGAACTATGGCTACACCTTC
TRBJ1-2 | - | TRBV30 | - | CAWSVGPQGYTF | TGTGCCTGGAGTGTCGGGCCCCAGGGCTACACCTTC
TRBJ1-4 | - | TRBV18 | - | CASSPLSMAVPNEKLFF | TGTGCCAGCTCACCACTATCCATGGCGGTTCCTAATGAAAAACTGTTTTTT
TRBJ2-7 | few | TRBV18 | - | CASSPPNQDGTYEQYF | TGTGCCAGCTCACCACCGAATCAGGACGGAACCTACGAGCAGTACTTC
TRBJ2-7 | - | TRBV2 | - | CASSLLPYEQYF | TGTGCCAGCAGCCTCCTCCCTTACGAGCAGTACTTC
TRBJ2-3 | few | TRBV29-1 | TRBD2 | CSVESGGNTQYF | TGCAGCGTTGAAAGCGGGGGCAATACGCAGTATTTT
TRBJ2-5 | - | TRBV2 | TRBD2 | CASSGLAGAETQYF | TGTGCCAGCAGTGGGCTAGCGGGGGCAGAGACCCAGTACTTC
TRBJ1-1 | - | TRBV30 | - | CAWSVGGNTEAFF | TGTGCCTGGAGTGTAGGGGGTAACACTGAAGCTTTCTTT
TRBJ1-2 | - | TRBV5-4 | - | CASSLLVQEGYTF | TGTGCCAGCAGCTTATTGGTCCAGGAAGGCTACACCTTC
TRBJ2-7 | few | TRBV7-8 | TRBD1 | CASSLGRDRDYEQYF | TGTGCCAGCAGCTTAGGGAGGGACAGGGATTACGAGCAGTACTTC
TRBJ2-5 | - | TRBV7-9 | - | CASSEGSAQETQYF | TGTGCCAGCAGCGAAGGTAGCGCCCAAGAGACCCAGTACTTC
TRBJ2-7 | - | TRBV11-2 | - | CASSLEGGTYEQYF | TGTGCCAGCAGCTTAGAAGGGGGGACCTACGAGCAGTACTTC
TRBJ1-2 | - | TRBV6-6 | TRBD1 | CASSRSPGTGGFGYTF | TGTGCCAGCAGCCGCAGTCCCGGGACAGGGGGCTTCGGCTACACCTTC
TRBJ2-3 | - | TRBV29-1 | TRBD2 | CSVPAGGGTDTQYF | TGCAGCGTCCCAGCGGGGGGGGGCACAGATACGCAGTATTTT
TRBJ2-3 | - | TRBV2 | TRBD2 | CASSDPSGDTQYF | TGTGCCAGCAGTGATCCTAGCGGGGATACGCAGTATTTT
TRBJ2-2 | - | TRBV5-1 | TRBD1 | CASSVRQGIGELFF | TGCGCCAGCAGCGTCCGACAGGGAATCGGGGAGCTGTTTTTT
TRBJ1-1 | - | TRBV19 | TRBD1 | CASNEGATEAFF | TGTGCCAGTAATGAGGGGGCAACTGAAGCTTTCTTT
TRBJ2-3 | - | TRBV25-1 | - | CASSESNGEFTDTQYF | TGTGCCAGCAGTGAATCGAACGGGGAGTTCACAGATACGCAGTATTTT
TRBJ1-6 | few | TRBV6-9 | TRBD1 | CASRCLDREGSPLHF | TGTGCCAGCAGGTGTCTAGACAGGGAAGGGTCACCCCTCCACTTT
TRBJ2-7 | few | TRBV30 | - | CAWSVPPHPEQYF | TGTGCCTGGAGTGTACCCCCCCATCCCGAGCAGTACTTC
TRBJ2-2 | - | TRBV4-1 | - | CASARVATGELFF | TGCGCCAGCGCCCGGGTGGCCACCGGGGAGCTGTTTTTT
TRBJ2-5 | - | TRBV7-9 | TRBD1 | CASSSGQGARGETQYF | TGTGCCAGCAGCTCCGGACAGGGGGCTAGGGGAGAGACCCAGTACTTC
TRBJ2-1 | few | TRBV29-1 | - | CSAGPQDEQFF | TGCAGCGCTGGCCCCCAAGATGAGCAGTTCTTC
TRBJ2-3 | - | TRBV2 | TRBD2 | CASMFSGGPSTDTQYF | TGTGCCAGCATGTTTAGCGGGGGGCCCAGCACAGATACGCAGTATTTT
TRBJ2-1 | - | TRBV5-6 | - | CASTPDFTYNEQFF | TGTGCCAGCACCCCTGACTTCACCTACAATGAGCAGTTCTTC
TRBJ1-1 | - | TRBV5-4 | - | CASSLRSGLNTEAFF | TGTGCCAGCAGCTTGCGTTCCGGACTGAACACTGAAGCTTTCTTT